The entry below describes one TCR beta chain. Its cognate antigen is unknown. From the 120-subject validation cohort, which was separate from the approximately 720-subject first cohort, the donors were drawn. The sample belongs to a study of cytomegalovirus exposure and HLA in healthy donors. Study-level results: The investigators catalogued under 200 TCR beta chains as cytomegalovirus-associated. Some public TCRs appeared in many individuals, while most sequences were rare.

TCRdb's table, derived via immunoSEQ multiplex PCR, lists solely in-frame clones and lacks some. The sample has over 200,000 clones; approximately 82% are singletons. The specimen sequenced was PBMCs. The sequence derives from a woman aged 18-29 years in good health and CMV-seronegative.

CDR3 nucleotide sequence: TGTGCCAGCAGTGAAATTAGGGAGCAGTACTTC. Residues: CASSEIREQYF. The chain has TRBV6-1 and TRBJ2-7, with D unresolved. The CDR3 runs to 11 residues. The germline CDR1 and CDR2 sequences are MNHNS and SASEGT. V was cut by 2 bases and J by 7 bases, with 6 bases left in between.